This T cell receptor (beta chain) was sequenced during a study of cytomegalovirus exposure and HLA in healthy donors. Study-wide background: An early release of data contained approximately 85 million unique TCRs, which came from HLA-typed donors. The study's findings and limits: Relative to equally common others, HLA-associated TCR beta chains showed greater clonal expansion in a later analysis. Most sequenced TCRs were rare (though some public TCRs occurred in many donors).

Comments on this clone: No antigen is known for it.

V lost 4 bases, J lost 4 bases, and 11 bases lay in between. The length of the CDR3 is 15 residues. CDR1 and CDR2 (germline): LNHDA, SQIVND (reference sequence). Both 60 Vbeta primers and 13 Jbeta primers went into the PCR. As processed by the authors: Approximately 11 million of tens of millions of unique TCR beta chains were shared, per a later count. The table came from immunoSEQ multiplex PCR; TCRdb's copy has only in-frame clones and leaves some out. V and J calls and clone size are copied from that table; D and trimming were computed from the DNA. Its clone listing holds more than 100,000 clones.

This receptor was taken from a woman aged 40 to 50 in good health and CMV-seronegative. The chain combines TRBV19 with TRBJ2-6; D is possibly TRBD1 (6 bases). The sequenced material came from PBMCs. The CDR3 protein is CASSKNRDGANVLTF. The CDR3 DNA sequence: TGTGCCAGTAGTAAAAACAGGGACGGGGCCAACGTCCTGACTTTC.